A selection of T cell receptor beta chains follows, all from one sample in a study of shared clonotypes between healthy human individuals. Using immunoSEQ multiplex PCR, the repertoire was profiled, and TCRdb retains in-frame clones only, with some absent. The sample includes about 2.1 million clones, approximately 92% of them seen just once. Sequencing was done on a sample of naive CD8+ T cells from PBMCs. The receptors were gathered from a man aged 18 to 29 in good health. Some clones in this sample may be carry-over from other donors' samples. Each CDR3 is given without its conserved first and last residue. D genes are given only for firm matches.

V,D,J,CDR3
TRBV6-5,.,TRBJ2-1,ASSSTLSSYNEQF
TRBV6-1,.,TRBJ2-3,ASSDGGQLFTDTQY
TRBV6-5,.,TRBJ2-5,ASSYVLGTQETQY
TRBV10-2,TRBD1,TRBJ1-1,ASRTGQGNTEAF
TRBV7-8,.,TRBJ2-7,ASSPRGPVGREQY
TRBV2,.,TRBJ2-2,ATFRGWGPNTGELF
TRBV2,TRBD2,TRBJ2-5,ASSEGTGTSGQTQY
TRBV19,.,TRBJ2-7,ASSMSGTAYEQY
TRBV4-1,TRBD2,TRBJ2-1,ASSGGANFDEQF
TRBV13,TRBD2,TRBJ2-7,ASSREGPGTSAFREQY
TRBV4-3,TRBD2,TRBJ2-3,ASSQTSGRADTQY
TRBV27,.,TRBJ1-2,ASSSNAVLGLGYT
TRBV28,TRBD2,TRBJ2-1,ASSYSGRAKDEQF
TRBV4-3,TRBD2,TRBJ2-5,ASSQGASGNPETQY
TRBV19,TRBD1,TRBJ1-5,ASSLIGGGNQPQH
TRBV15,.,TRBJ1-1,ATSSGPPQGFDTEAF
TRBV7-9,TRBD1,TRBJ1-1,ASSLAGGQDGVRAF
TRBV7-9,TRBD2,TRBJ2-7,ASSGRAEEQY
TRBV7-8,.,TRBJ2-5,ASSLTVKETQY
TRBV28,.,TRBJ1-5,ASSPQTVPRPPQH
TRBV10-3,.,TRBJ1-1,AISGGYNTEAF
TRBV28,TRBD1,TRBJ2-5,ASSNRDRGGETQY